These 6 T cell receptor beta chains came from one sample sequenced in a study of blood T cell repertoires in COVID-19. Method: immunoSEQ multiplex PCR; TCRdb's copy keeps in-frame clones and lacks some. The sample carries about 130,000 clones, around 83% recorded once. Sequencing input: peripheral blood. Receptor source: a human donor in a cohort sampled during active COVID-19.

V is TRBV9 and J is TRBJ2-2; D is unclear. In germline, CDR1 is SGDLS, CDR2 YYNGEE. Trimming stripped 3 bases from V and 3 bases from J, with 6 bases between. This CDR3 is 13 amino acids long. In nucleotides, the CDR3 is TGTGCCAGCAGCGCTGTTCACACCGGGGAGCTGTTTTTT. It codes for CASSAVHTGELFF.

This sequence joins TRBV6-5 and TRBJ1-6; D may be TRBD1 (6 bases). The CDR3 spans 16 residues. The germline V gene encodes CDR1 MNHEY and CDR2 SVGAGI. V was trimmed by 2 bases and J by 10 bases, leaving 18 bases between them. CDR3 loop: CASSYNSQGPRSPLHF. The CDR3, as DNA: TGTGCCAGCAGTTACAACTCTCAGGGGCCCAGGTCACCCCTCCACTTT.

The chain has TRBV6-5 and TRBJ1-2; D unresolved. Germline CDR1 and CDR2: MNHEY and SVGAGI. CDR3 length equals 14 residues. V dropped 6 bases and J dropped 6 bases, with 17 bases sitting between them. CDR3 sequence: CASSPRGSGHGYTF. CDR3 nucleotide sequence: TGTGCCAGCAGCCCGCGGGGAAGTGGACATGGCTACACCTTC.

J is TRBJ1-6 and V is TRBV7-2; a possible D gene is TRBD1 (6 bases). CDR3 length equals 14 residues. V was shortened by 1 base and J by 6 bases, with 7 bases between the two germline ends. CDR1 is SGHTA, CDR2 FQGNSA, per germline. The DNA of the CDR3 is TGTGCCAGCAGCTTAGGAGGGGGTAATTCACCCCTCCACTTT. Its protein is CASSLGGGNSPLHF.

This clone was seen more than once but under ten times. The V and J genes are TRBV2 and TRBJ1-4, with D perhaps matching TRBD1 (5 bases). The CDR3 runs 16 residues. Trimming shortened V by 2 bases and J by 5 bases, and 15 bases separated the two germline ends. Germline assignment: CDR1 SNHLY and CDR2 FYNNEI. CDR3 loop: CASSEQSSGWNEKLFF. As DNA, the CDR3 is TGTGCCAGCAGTGAACAGTCTTCAGGGTGGAATGAAAAACTGTTTTTT.

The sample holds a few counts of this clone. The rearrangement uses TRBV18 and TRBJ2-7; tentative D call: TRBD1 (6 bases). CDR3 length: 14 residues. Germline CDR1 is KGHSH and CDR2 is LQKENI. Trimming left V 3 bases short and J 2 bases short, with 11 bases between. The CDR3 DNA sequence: TGTGCCAGCTCACCTGAGACAGGTCCCTACGAGCAGTACGTC. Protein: CASSPETGPYEQYV.